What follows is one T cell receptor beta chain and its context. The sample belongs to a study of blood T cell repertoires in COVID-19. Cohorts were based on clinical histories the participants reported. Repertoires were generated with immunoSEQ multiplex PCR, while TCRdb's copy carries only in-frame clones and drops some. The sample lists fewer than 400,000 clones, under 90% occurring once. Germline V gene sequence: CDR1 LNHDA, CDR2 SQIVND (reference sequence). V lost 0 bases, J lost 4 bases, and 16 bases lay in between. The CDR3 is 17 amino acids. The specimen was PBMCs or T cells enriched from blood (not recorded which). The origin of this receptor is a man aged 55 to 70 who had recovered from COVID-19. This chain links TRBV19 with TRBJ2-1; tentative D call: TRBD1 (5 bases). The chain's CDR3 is CASSIDPVGAPYNEQFF. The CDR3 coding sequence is TGTGCCAGTAGTATAGATCCTGTTGGGGCTCCATACAATGAGCAGTTCTTC.